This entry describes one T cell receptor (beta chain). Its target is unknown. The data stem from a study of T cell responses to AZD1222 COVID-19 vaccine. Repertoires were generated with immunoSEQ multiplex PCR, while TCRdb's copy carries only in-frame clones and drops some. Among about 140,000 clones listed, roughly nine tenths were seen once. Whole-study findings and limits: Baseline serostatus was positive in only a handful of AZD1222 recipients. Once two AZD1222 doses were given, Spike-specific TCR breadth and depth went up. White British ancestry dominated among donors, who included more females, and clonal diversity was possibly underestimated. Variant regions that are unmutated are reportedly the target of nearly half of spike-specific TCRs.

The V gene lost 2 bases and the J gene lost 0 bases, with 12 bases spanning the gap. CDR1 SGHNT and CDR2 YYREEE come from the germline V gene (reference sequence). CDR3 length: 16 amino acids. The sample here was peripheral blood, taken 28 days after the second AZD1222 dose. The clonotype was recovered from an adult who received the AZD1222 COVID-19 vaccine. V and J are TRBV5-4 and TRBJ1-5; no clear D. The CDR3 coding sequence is TGTGCCAGCAGCTTCGGAGGACGGAATAGCAATCAGCCCCAGCATTTT. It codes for CASSFGGRNSNQPQHF.